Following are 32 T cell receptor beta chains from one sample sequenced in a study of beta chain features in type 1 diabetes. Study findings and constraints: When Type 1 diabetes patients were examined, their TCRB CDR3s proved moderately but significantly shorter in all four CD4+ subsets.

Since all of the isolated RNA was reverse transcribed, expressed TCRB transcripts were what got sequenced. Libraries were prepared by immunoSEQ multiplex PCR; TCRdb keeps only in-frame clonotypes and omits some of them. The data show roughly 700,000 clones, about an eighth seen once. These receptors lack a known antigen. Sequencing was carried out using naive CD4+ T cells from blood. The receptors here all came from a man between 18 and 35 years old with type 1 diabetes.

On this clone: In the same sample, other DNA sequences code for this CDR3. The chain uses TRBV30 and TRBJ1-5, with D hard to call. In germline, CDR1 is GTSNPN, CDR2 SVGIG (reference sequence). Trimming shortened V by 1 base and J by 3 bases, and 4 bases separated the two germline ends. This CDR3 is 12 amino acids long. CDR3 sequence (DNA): TGTGCCTGGAGTGGAGCCAATCAGCCCCAGCATTTT. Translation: CAWSGANQPQHF.

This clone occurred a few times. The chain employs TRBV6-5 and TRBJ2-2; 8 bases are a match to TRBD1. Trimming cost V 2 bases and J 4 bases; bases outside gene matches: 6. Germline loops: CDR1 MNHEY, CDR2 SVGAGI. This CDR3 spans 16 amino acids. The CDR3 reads CASSYRPGGSTGELFF. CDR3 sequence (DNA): TGTGCCAGCAGTTACAGACCAGGGGGCAGCACCGGGGAGCTGTTTTTT.

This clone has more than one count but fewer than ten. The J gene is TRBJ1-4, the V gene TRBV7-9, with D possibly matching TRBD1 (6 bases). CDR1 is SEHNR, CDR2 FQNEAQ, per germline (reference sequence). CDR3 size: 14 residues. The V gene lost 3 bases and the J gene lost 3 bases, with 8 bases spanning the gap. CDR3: CASSFGGPNEKLFF. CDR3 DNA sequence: TGTGCCAGCAGCTTTGGGGGCCCTAATGAAAAACTGTTTTTT.

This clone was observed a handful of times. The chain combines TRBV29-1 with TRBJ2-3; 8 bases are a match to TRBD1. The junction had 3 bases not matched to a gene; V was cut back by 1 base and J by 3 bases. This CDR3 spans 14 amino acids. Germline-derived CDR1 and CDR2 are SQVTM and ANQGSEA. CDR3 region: CSVEGTGRTDTQYF. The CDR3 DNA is TGCAGCGTTGAAGGGACAGGGAGGACAGATACGCAGTATTTT.

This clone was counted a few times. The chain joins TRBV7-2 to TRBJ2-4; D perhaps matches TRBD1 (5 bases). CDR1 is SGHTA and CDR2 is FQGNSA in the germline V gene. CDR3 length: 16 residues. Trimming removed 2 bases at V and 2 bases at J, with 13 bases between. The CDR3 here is CASSLSGWGTKNIQYF. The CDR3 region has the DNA TGTGCCAGCAGCTTATCAGGGTGGGGTACCAAAAACATTCAGTACTTC. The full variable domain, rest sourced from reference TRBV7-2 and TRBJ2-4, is GAGVSQSPSNKVTEKGKDVELRCDPISGHTALYWYRQSLGQGLEFLIYFQGNSAPDKSGLPSDRFSAERTGGSVSTLTIQRTQQEDSAVYLCASSLSGWGTKNIQYFGAGTRLSVL.

CDR3 DNA: TGTGCCAGCAGCAGCCTCAGGGCGACAGATACGCAGTATTTT. Protein sequence: CASSSLRATDTQYF. The V gene is TRBV6-5, the J gene TRBJ2-3; weak D call: TRBD1 (5 bases). The CDR3 runs to 14 residues. Germline lookup yields CDR1 MNHEY and CDR2 SVGAGI. V lost 6 bases and J 3 bases, leaving 13 bases between the germline ends.

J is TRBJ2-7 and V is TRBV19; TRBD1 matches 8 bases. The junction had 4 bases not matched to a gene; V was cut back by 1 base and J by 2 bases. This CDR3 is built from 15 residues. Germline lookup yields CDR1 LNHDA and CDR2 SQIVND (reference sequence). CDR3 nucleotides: TGTGCCAGTAGTATAGGTGCCAGGGGGCCCTACGAGCAGTACTTC. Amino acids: CASSIGARGPYEQYF.

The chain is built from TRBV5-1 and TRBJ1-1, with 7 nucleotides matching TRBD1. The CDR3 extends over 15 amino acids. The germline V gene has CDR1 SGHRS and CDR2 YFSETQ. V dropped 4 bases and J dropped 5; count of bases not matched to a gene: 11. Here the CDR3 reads CASSPGQGVRTEAFF. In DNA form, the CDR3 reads TGCGCCAGCAGCCCGGGTCAGGGGGTCCGGACTGAAGCTTTCTTT.

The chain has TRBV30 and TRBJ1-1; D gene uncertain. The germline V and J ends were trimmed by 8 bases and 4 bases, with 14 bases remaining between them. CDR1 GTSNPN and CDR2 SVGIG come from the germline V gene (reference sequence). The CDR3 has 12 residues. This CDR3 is CAATRGGTEAFF. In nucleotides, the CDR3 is TGTGCCGCCACCCGGGGAGGCACTGAAGCTTTCTTT.

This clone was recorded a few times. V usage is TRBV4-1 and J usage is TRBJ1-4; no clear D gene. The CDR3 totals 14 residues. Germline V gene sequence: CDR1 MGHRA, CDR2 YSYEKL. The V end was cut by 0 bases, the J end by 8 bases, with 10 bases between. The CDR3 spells CASSQDGFDEKLFF. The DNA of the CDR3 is TGCGCCAGCAGCCAAGACGGGTTTGACGAAAAACTGTTTTTT.

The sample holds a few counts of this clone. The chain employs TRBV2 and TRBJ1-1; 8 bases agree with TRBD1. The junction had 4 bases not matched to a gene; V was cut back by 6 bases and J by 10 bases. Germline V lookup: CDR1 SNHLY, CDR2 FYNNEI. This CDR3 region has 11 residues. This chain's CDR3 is CASRLDRGAFF. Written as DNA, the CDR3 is TGTGCCAGCAGACTTGACAGGGGAGCTTTCTTT. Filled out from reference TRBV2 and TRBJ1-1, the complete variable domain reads EPEVTQTPSHQVTQMGQEVILRCVPISNHLYFYWYRQILGQKVEFLVSFYNNEISEKSEIFDDQFSVERPDGSNFTLKIRSTKLEDSAMYFCASRLDRGAFFGQGTRLTVV.

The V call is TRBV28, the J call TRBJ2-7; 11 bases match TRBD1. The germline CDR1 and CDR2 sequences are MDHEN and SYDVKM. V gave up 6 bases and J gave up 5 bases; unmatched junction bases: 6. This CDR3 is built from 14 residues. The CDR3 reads CASRGQGGIDEQYF. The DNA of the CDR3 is TGTGCCAGCAGGGGACAGGGGGGTATTGACGAGCAGTACTTC.

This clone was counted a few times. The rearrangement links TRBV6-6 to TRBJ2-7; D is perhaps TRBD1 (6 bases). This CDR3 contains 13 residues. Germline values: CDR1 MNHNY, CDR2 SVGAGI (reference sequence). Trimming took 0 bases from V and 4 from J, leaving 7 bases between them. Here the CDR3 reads CASSYSDRYEQYF. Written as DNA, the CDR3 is TGTGCCAGCAGTTACTCGGACAGATACGAGCAGTACTTC.

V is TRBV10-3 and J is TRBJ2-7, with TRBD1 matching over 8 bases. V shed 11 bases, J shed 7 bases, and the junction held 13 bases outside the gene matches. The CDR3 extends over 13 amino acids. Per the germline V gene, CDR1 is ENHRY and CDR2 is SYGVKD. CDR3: CAASAQQGEEQYF. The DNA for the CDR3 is TGTGCCGCCTCCGCTCAACAGGGGGAAGAGCAGTACTTC.

CDR3 in DNA: TGTGCCAGCACGGGACAGACTGAAGCTTTCTTT. It is translated as CASTGQTEAFF. This chain uses TRBV25-1 with TRBJ1-1, with 7 bases that match TRBD1. The junction had 1 base not matched to a gene; V was cut back by 7 bases and J by 5 bases. This CDR3 has 11 residues. CDR1 MGHDK and CDR2 SYGVNS come from the germline V gene.

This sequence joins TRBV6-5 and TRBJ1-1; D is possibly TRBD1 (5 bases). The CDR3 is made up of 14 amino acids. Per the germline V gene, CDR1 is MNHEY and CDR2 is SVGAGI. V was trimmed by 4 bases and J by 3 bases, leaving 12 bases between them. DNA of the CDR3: TGTGCCAGCAGTTTCGGACAAACCGACACTGAAGCTTTCTTT. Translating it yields CASSFGQTDTEAFF.

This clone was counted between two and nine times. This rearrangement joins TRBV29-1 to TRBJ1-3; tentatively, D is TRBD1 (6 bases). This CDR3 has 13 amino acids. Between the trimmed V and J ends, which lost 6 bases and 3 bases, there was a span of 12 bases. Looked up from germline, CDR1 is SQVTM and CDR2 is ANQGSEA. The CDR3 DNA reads TGCAGCGTGGCCGGGGGCAGTGGAAACACCATATATTTT. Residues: CSVAGGSGNTIYF.

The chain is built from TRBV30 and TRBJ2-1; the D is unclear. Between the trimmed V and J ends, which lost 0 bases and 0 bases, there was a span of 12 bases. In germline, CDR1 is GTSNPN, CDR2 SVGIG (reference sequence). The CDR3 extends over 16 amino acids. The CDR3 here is CAWSVPAVSSYNEQFF. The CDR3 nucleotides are TGTGCCTGGAGTGTACCCGCCGTCAGCTCCTACAATGAGCAGTTCTTC. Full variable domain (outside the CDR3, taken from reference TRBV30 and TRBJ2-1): SQTIHQWPATLVQPVGSPLSLECTVEGTSNPNLYWYRQAAGRGLQLLFYSVGIGQISSEVPQNLSASRPQDRQFILSSKKLLLSDSGFYLCAWSVPAVSSYNEQFFGPGTRLTVL.

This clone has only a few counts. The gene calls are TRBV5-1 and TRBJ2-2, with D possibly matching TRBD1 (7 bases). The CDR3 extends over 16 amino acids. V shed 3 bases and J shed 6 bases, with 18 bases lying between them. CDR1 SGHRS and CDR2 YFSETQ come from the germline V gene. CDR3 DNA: TGCGCCAGCAGCTCCTCCGGGACTGACAGGGCCGGGGAGCTGTTTTTT. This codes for CASSSSGTDRAGELFF.

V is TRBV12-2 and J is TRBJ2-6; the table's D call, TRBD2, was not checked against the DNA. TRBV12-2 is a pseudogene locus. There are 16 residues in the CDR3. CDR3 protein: CASRPSTISGANVLTF. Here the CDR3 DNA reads TGTGCAAGTCGCCCCTCTACCATCTCTGGGGCCAACGTCCTGACTTTC.

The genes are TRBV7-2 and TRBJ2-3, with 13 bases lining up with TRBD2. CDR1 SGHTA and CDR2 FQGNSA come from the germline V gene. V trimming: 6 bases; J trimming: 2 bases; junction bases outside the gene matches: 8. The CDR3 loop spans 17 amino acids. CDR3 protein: CASRRRLAGGPTDTQYF. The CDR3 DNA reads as TGTGCCAGCAGACGACGACTAGCGGGGGGACCCACAGATACGCAGTATTTT.

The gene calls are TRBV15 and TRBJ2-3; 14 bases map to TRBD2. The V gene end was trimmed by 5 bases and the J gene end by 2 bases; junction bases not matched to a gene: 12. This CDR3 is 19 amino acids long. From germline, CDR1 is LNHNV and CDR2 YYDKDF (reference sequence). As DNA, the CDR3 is TGTGCCACCAGCCGTGGCGGTGGGACTAGCGGGGGCCCCACAGATACGCAGTATTTT. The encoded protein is CATSRGGGTSGGPTDTQYF.

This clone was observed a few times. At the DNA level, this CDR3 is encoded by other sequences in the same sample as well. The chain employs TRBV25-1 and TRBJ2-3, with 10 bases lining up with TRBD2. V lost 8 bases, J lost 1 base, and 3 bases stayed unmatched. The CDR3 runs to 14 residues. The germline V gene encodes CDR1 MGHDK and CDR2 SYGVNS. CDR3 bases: TGTGCCAGCGGTCTAGCGGGGGGCACAGATACGCAGTATTTT. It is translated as CASGLAGGTDTQYF.

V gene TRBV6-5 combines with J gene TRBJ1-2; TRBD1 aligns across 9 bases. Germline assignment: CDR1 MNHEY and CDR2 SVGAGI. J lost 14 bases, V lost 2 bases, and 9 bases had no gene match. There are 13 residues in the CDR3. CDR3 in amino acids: CASSYGRGTGTTF. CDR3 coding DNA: TGTGCCAGCAGTTACGGGCGGGGGACAGGGACGACCTTC.

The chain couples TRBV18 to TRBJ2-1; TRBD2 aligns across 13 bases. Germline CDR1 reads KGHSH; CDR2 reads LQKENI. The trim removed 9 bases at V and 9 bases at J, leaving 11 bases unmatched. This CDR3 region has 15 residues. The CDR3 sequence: CASNLETSGGSEQFF. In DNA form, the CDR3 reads TGTGCCAGTAACCTGGAGACTAGCGGGGGGAGTGAGCAGTTCTTC. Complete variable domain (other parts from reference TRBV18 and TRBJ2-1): NAGVMQNPRHLVRRRGQEARLRCSPMKGHSHVYWYRQLPEEGLKFMVYLQKENIIDESGMPKERFSAEFPKEGPSILRIQQVVRGDSAAYFCASNLETSGGSEQFFGPGTRLTVL.

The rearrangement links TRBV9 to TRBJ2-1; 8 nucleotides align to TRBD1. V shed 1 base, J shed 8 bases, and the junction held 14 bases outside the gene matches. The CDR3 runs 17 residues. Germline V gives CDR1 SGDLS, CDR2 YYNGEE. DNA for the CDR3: TGTGCCAGCAGCGTATTCCTTGGGCAGGGGGCGACTTATGAGCAGTTCTTC. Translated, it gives CASSVFLGQGATYEQFF.

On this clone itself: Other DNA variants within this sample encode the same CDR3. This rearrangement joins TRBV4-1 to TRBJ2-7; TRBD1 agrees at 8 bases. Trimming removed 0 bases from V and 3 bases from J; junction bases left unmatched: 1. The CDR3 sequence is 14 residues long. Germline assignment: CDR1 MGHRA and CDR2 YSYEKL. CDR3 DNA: TGCGCCAGCAGCCAAGAACAGGGGGGCTACGAGCAGTACTTC. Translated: CASSQEQGGYEQYF.

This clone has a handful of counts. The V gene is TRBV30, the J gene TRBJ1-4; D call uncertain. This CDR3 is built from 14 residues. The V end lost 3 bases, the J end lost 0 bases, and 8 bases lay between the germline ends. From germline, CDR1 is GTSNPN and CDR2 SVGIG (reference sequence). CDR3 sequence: CAWSPSATNEKLFF. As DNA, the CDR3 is TGTGCCTGGAGCCCGAGCGCAACTAATGAAAAACTGTTTTTT.

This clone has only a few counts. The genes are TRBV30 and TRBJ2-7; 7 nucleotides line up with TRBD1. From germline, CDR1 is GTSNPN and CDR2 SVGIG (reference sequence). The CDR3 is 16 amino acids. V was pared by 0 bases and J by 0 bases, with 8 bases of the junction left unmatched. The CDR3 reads CAWSVLQTGDSYEQYF. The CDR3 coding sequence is TGTGCCTGGAGTGTACTGCAAACAGGGGACTCCTACGAGCAGTACTTC.

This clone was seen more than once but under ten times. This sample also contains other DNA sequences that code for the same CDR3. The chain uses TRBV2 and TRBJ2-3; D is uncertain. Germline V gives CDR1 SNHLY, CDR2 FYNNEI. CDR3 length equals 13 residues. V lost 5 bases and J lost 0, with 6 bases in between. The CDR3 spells CASSPDSTDTQYF. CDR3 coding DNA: TGTGCCAGCAGTCCGGACAGCACAGATACGCAGTATTTT.

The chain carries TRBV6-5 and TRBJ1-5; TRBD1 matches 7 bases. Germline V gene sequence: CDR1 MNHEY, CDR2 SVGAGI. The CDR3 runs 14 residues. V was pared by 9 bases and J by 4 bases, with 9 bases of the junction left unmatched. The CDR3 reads CASSTGNWNQPQHF. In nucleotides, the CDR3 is TGTGCCAGTTCGACAGGGAACTGGAATCAGCCCCAGCATTTT.

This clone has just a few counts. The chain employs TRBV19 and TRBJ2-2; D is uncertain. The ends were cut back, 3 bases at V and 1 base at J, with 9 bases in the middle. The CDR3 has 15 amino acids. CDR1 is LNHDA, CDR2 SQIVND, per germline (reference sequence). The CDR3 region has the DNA TGTGCCAGTAGTATTATGGGCCGGAACACCGGGGAGCTGTTTTTT. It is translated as CASSIMGRNTGELFF.